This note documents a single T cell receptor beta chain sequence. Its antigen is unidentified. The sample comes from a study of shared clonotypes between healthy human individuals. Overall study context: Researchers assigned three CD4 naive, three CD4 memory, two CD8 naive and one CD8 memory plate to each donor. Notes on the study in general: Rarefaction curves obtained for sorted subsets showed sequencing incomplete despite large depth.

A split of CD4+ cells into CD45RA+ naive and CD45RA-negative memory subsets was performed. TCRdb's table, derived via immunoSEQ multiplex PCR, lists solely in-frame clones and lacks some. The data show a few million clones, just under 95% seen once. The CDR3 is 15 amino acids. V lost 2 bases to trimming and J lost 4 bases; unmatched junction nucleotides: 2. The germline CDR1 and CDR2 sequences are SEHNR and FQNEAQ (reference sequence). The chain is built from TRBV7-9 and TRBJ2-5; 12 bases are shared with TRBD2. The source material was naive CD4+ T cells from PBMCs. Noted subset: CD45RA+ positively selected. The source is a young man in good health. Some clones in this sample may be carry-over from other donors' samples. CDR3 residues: CASSLLAGGGETQYF. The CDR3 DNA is TGTGCCAGCAGCTTACTAGCGGGAGGGGGAGAGACCCAGTACTTC.